This record looks at one T cell receptor (beta chain) sequence and its context. TCRdb's copy holds only in-frame clones and misses some; the assay was immunoSEQ multiplex PCR. The sample lists fewer than 15,000 clones; 65% to 85% were seen once. The entry originates in a study of follicular helper T cells after annual influenza vaccination. The time point: 2015-2016 season, pre-vaccination. Community-dwelling subjects without influenza vaccination in the prior 6 months were enrolled. Germline-derived CDR1 and CDR2 are SNHLY and FYNNEI. The length of the CDR3 is 14 residues. V was pared by 7 bases and J by 5 bases, with 4 bases of the junction left unmatched.

The sequence derives from an adult who received the influenza vaccine. The chain is built from TRBV2 and TRBJ2-2, with 10 nucleotides matching TRBD1. Sequenced here: CXCR5- memory CD4+ T cells sorted from blood, sampled on the day of influenza vaccination. The CDR3 DNA follows: TGTGCCAGCAATCCGGACAGGGGGACCGGGGAGCTGTTTTTT. Translation: CASNPDRGTGELFF.